The 22 T cell receptor beta chains presented below share a single source sample, sequenced in a study of breast tumors, draining lymph nodes, adjacent tissues. Axillary draining lymph nodes of breast cancer patients supplied the node samples. TCRdb reprocessed the multiplex PCR reads via MiXCR and lists one record per CDR3 protein. The sample holds 150,000 to 200,000 distinct CDR3 sequences, 25% to 40% seen once. The specimen sequenced was axillary lymph node tissue. These receptor sequences come from a female donor with breast cancer. Some clones in this sample may be carry-over from other donors' samples.

The V gene is TRBV29-1, the J gene TRBJ2-7, with TRBD2 identical over 7 bases. Germline CDR1 and CDR2: SQVTM and ANQGSEA. The V and J ends lost 7 bases and 2 bases, in that order; junction bases with no gene match: 11. The CDR3 has 14 residues. As DNA, the CDR3 is TGCAGCGGGGGGGGGGGGGAGCCGCCCTACGAGCAGTACTTC. Translated: CSGGGGEPPYEQYF.

This clonotype was seen ten or more times. V is TRBV6-1 and J is TRBJ2-3; D possibly corresponds to TRBD2 (5 bases). This CDR3 contains 14 residues. V lost 6 bases and J 1 base, leaving 11 bases between the germline ends. The germline gives CDR1 MNHNS, CDR2 SASEGT. CDR3 bases: TGTGCCAGCAGGACGCGGGCCGGCACAGATACGCAGTATTTT. The encoded protein is CASRTRAGTDTQYF.

As concerns this clonotype: It may be a read error: a sequence one base away is much more abundant. The chain is built from TRBV4-2 and TRBJ1-6; maybe TRBD1 (5 bases). Germline lookup yields CDR1 LGHNA and CDR2 YNFKEQ. The CDR3 totals 16 residues. Deletions cut 6 bases from V and 11 bases from J, with 23 bases between. CDR3 in DNA: TGTGCCAGCAGTCCCCGGGGGGGGTCGTTGGGTCCACCCCTCCACTTT. Translation: CASSPRGGSLGPPLHF.

This clonotype was seen more than once but under ten times. The J gene is TRBJ1-1, the V gene TRBV14, with 9 bases matching TRBD1. The ends lost 4 bases at V and 5 bases at J; junction bases unmatched: 14. The germline V gene encodes CDR1 SGHDN and CDR2 FVKESK. The CDR3 is 17 residues long. CDR3 amino acids: CASSRTGENVGWTEAFF. DNA of the CDR3: TGTGCCAGCAGCCGGACAGGGGAAAATGTAGGATGGACTGAAGCTTTCTTT.

This clonotype was seen at least ten times. The V gene is TRBV5-6, the J gene TRBJ2-1, with 8 bases fitting TRBD2. CDR1 and CDR2 (germline): SGHDT, YYEEEE. V gave up 4 bases and J gave up 3 bases; unmatched junction bases: 12. There are 17 residues in the CDR3. CDR3 in DNA: TGTGCCAGCAGCCCACCAGGGGTAGCGGGATACTACAATGAGCAGTTCTTC. Protein sequence: CASSPPGVAGYYNEQFF. Full variable domain (outside the CDR3, taken from reference TRBV5-6 and TRBJ2-1): DAGVTQSPTHLIKTRGQQVTLRCSPKSGHDTVSWYQQALGQGPQFIFQYYEEEERQRGNFPDRFSGHQFPNYSSELNVNALLLGDSALYLCASSPPGVAGYYNEQFFGPGTRLTVL.

This clonotype has a count of ten or more. The chain has TRBV7-9 and TRBJ2-3; perhaps D is TRBD1 or TRBD2 (5 bases each). The V and J ends lost 5 bases and 2 bases respectively, with 23 bases between them. CDR1 and CDR2 (germline): SEHNR, FQNEAQ (reference sequence). CDR3 length equals 18 residues. In DNA form, the CDR3 reads TGTGCCAGCAGCCTCGGGCTCTCTCGGGACGCTCACACAGATACGCAGTATTTT. Protein: CASSLGLSRDAHTDTQYF.

This clonotype has a count of ten or more. This rearrangement joins TRBV9 to TRBJ2-3; no clear D gene. The CDR3 runs to 16 residues. Trimming took 4 bases from V and 2 from J, leaving 17 bases between them. The germline V gene encodes CDR1 SGDLS and CDR2 YYNGEE. CDR3 amino acids: CASSPNPYPYTDTQYF. The CDR3 nucleotides read TGTGCCAGCAGCCCAAATCCTTACCCCTACACAGATACGCAGTATTTT. Full variable domain (outside the CDR3, taken from reference TRBV9 and TRBJ2-3): DSGVTQTPKHLITATGQRVTLRCSPRSGDLSVYWYQQSLDQGLQFLIQYYNGEERAKGNILERFSAQQFPDLHSELNLSSLELGDSALYFCASSPNPYPYTDTQYFGPGTRLTVL.

Worth noting for this clonotype: Since the CDR3 does not end with the conserved phenylalanine or tryptophan, this likely comes from a read error. The chain couples TRBV20-1 to TRBJ2-2; TRBD2 aligns across 12 bases. The CDR3 has 19 residues. Trimming at V came to 2 bases and at J to 5 bases, leaving 15 bases not matched to a gene. Germline assignment: CDR1 DFQATT and CDR2 SNEGSKA (reference sequence). This CDR3 reads CSARFTRLAGVMRTGELFS. The CDR3 coding sequence is TGCAGTGCTAGATTTACTCGACTAGCGGGAGTGATGAGAACCGGGGAGCTGTTTTCT.

V and J are TRBV20-1 and TRBJ1-2; a weak D match, TRBD1 (6 bases). The V gene lost 2 bases and the J gene lost 8 bases, with 15 bases spanning the gap. Looked up from germline, CDR1 is DFQATT and CDR2 is SNEGSKA (reference sequence). The CDR3 covers 13 residues. CDR3 protein: CSARRGGVDGYTF. The CDR3 DNA reads as TGCAGTGCTAGAAGGGGGGGTGTGGACGGCTACACCTTC.

This clonotype was detected a few times. J is TRBJ2-5 and V is TRBV4-1; weak D call: TRBD1 (5 bases). V gave up 4 bases and J gave up 7 bases, with 19 bases separating them. This CDR3 contains 15 residues. CDR1 MGHRA and CDR2 YSYEKL come from the germline V gene. CDR3 sequence (DNA): TGCGCCAGCAGCCCCAGGGAAGGGTTGGTGGGGACCCAGTACTTC. Amino acids: CASSPREGLVGTQYF.

This clonotype was seen a handful of times. This chain links TRBV12-3 or TRBV12-4 with TRBJ1-3; maybe TRBD1 (5 bases). V lost 1 base and J 4 bases, leaving 11 bases between the germline ends. The CDR3 loop spans 15 amino acids. The DNA of the CDR3 is TGTGCCAGCAGTTTAGAACGGGGCGACGGAAACACCATATATTTT. Protein: CASSLERGDGNTIYF.

This clonotype was counted ten times or more. A much larger clone differs by one base, so this may be a read error. The rearrangement uses TRBV20-1 and TRBJ2-3; D is possibly TRBD2 (5 bases). Trimming left V 3 bases short and J 2 bases short, with 18 bases between. The CDR3 has 16 amino acids. Germline V CDR1 and CDR2: DFQATT, SNEGSKA (reference sequence). CDR3 sequence reads: CSARLGRGSPTDTQYF. The CDR3 nucleotides read TGCAGTGCTAGGCTTGGACGGGGATCCCCCACAGATACGCAGTATTTT.

This clonotype has more than one count but fewer than ten. This may be a read error, as it is one base from a much larger clone. This chain uses TRBV20-1 with TRBJ2-7; 7 nucleotides align to TRBD2. The CDR3 is 13 residues long. Germline V gene data show CDR1 as DFQATT and CDR2 as SNEGSKA (reference sequence). The CDR3 DNA is TGCAGTGCTCATAGCGGGCTCTCCTACGCGCAGTACTTC. Protein: CSAHSGLSYAQYF.

This clonotype has a count of ten or more. This sequence joins TRBV5-8 and TRBJ2-5, with 9 bases identical to TRBD1. This CDR3 has 13 amino acids. V was pared by 5 bases and J by 4 bases, with 3 bases of the junction left unmatched. Germline CDR1 reads SGHTS; CDR2 reads YDEGEE. CDR3: CASRATGGETQYF. CDR3 coding DNA: TGTGCCAGCAGGGCGACAGGGGGAGAGACCCAGTACTTC.

This clonotype was seen at least ten times. The J gene is TRBJ2-1, the V gene TRBV5-4; D may match TRBD1 or TRBD2 (6 bases each). The V end lost 4 bases, the J end lost 4 bases, and 21 bases lay between the germline ends. Germline-derived CDR1 and CDR2 are SGHNT and YYREEE (reference sequence). CDR3 length: 17 amino acids. The CDR3 coding sequence is TGTGCCAGCAGCCATCTAGGGGGGCAGGGCGATTACAATGAGCAGTTCTTC. Its protein is CASSHLGGQGDYNEQFF.

At least ten counts were recorded for this clonotype. A much larger clonotype is one base distant, so this may be a read error. The rearrangement links TRBV11-1 to TRBJ2-6, with D possibly being TRBD2 (5 bases). The germline V gene has CDR1 SGHAT and CDR2 FQDESV (reference sequence). V lost 5 bases to trimming and J lost 2 bases, with 16 bases between them. The CDR3 has 17 residues. CDR3 amino acids: CASSPGLGATGANVLTF. CDR3 nucleotide sequence: TGTGCCAGCAGCCCTGGGCTGGGAGCGACTGGGGCCAACGTCCTGACTTTC.

The gene calls are TRBV10-3 and TRBJ2-3; 7 bases map to TRBD1. Germline V gene sequence: CDR1 ENHRY, CDR2 SYGVKD. This CDR3 is built from 14 residues. V lost 5 bases to trimming and J lost 2 bases; unmatched junction nucleotides: 4. CDR3 in amino acids: CAISLQGNTDTQYF. Here the CDR3 DNA reads TGTGCCATCAGTTTACAGGGGAACACAGATACGCAGTATTTT.

This clonotype was found many times. The genes are TRBV5-1 and TRBJ2-5; perhaps TRBD2 as D (6 bases). The CDR3 is 14 amino acids. Between the trimmed V and J ends, which lost 6 bases and 1 base, there was a span of 13 bases. The germline V gene has CDR1 SGHRS and CDR2 YFSETQ. CDR3 amino acids: CASTQGLFQETQYF. The CDR3 DNA sequence: TGCGCCAGCACCCAGGGACTCTTCCAAGAGACCCAGTACTTC.

This clonotype showed up many times. The genes are TRBV5-6 and TRBJ2-7, with D possibly matching TRBD1 (5 bases). V lost 1 base and J 7 bases, leaving 12 bases between the germline ends. CDR1 and CDR2 from the germline V gene are SGHDT and YYEEEE. The CDR3 length is 13 residues. CDR3 region: CASSLPGMGEQYF. Here the CDR3 DNA reads TGTGCCAGCAGCTTGCCAGGGATGGGGGAGCAGTACTTC.

This clonotype came up many times. J is TRBJ1-2 and V is TRBV10-3; TRBD1 might be the D (5 bases). CDR3 size: 14 residues. The germline V gene encodes CDR1 ENHRY and CDR2 SYGVKD. V gave up 2 bases and J gave up 8 bases, with 15 bases separating them. This CDR3 is CAISEITTGGGYTF. CDR3 bases: TGTGCCATCAGTGAGATAACTACCGGGGGGGGCTACACCTTC.

The gene calls are TRBV12-3 or TRBV12-4 and TRBJ2-2; 7 bases are a match to TRBD1. TRBJ1-1 explains the end of the DNA better; the J call may be wrong. This CDR3 region has 16 residues. The CDR3 sequence is CASSVAGQAYGTEAFF. In DNA form, the CDR3 reads TGTGCCAGCAGTGTCGCAGGACAGGCTTACGGAACTGAAGCTTTCTTT.

This clonotype was recorded many times. The V gene is TRBV6-5, the J gene TRBJ1-6; the D is unclear. Germline CDR1 is MNHEY and CDR2 is SVGAGI. V shed 0 bases and J shed 5 bases, with 17 bases lying between them. This CDR3 has 18 residues. The CDR3 is CASSYSTFRRLDNSPLHF. The CDR3 DNA sequence: TGTGCCAGCAGTTACTCGACCTTCCGGCGGCTAGATAATTCACCCCTCCACTTT.